Below, 24 T cell receptor beta chains from the same sample are listed, as sequenced in a study of read filtering for tumor transcriptome and immune sequencing. The library was built from 400 ng RNA with molecular barcoded adaptors for alpha/delta and beta/gamma chains. Each CDR3 protein is one row after TCRdb ran MiXCR on the reads. The sample contains 30,000 to 40,000 distinct CDR3 sequences, 11% to 15% of which appear only once. Specimen: a population of CD138-negative cells sorted from bone marrow. Receptor source: a donor aged 40 or older with multiple myeloma.

The V and J genes are TRBV9 and TRBJ1-5; no reliable D call. The V end lost 3 bases, the J end lost 3 bases, and 7 bases lay between the germline ends. Germline CDR1 is SGDLS and CDR2 is YYNGEE. The CDR3 is 13 amino acids. This chain's CDR3 is CASSGNPNQPQHF. DNA for the CDR3: TGTGCCAGCAGCGGAAACCCCAATCAGCCCCAGCATTTT.

This clonotype occurred many times. This chain uses TRBV11-2 with TRBJ2-2; D is unclear. The CDR3 contains 15 residues. V lost 1 base to trimming and J lost 3 bases, with 9 bases between them. Germline CDR1 reads SGHAT; CDR2 reads FQNNGV. CDR3 in DNA: TGTGCCAGCAGCTTAGTACAGCTCGACACCGGGGAGCTGTTTTTT. Amino acid sequence: CASSLVQLDTGELFF. Looking up the rest from reference TRBV11-2 and TRBJ2-2 gives the full variable domain: EAGVAQSPRYKIIEKRQSVAFWCNPISGHATLYWYQQILGQGPKLLIQFQNNGVVDDSQLPKDRFSAERLKGVDSTLKIQPAKLEDSAVYLCASSLVQLDTGELFFGEGSRLTVL.

This clonotype has ten or more counts. The rearrangement links TRBV6-6 to TRBJ2-7, with 7 bases that match TRBD1. This CDR3 comprises 16 residues. The V gene end was trimmed by 2 bases and the J gene end by 5 bases; junction bases not matched to a gene: 12. Germline V CDR1 and CDR2: MNHNY, SVGAGI (reference sequence). The CDR3: CASSYHPSGQLNEQYF. The DNA for the CDR3 is TGTGCCAGCAGTTACCATCCGTCGGGACAGCTTAACGAGCAGTACTTC.

This clonotype was observed a single time. With a much larger clone just one base away, this may be a read error. J is TRBJ2-6 and V is TRBV7-3; D is possibly TRBD1 (5 bases). CDR3 size: 18 residues. Looked up from germline, CDR1 is SGHTA and CDR2 is FQGTGA. The CDR3 protein is CVSSPKDKTFSGANVLTF. CDR3 DNA sequence: TGTGTCAGCAGCCCGAAGGACAAAACCTTCTCTGGGGCCAACGTCCTGACTTTC.

This clonotype has a count of ten or more. This sequence joins TRBV2 and TRBJ2-7; tentatively, D is TRBD1 (5 bases). Germline values: CDR1 SNHLY, CDR2 FYNNEI. V lost 7 bases and J lost 4, with 14 bases in between. The CDR3 is 13 residues long. The CDR3 reads CASIGVPDYEQYF. The CDR3 DNA follows: TGTGCCAGCATAGGGGTCCCGGATTACGAGCAGTACTTC.

At least ten counts were recorded for this clonotype. The chain employs TRBV10-3 and TRBJ2-5, with 11 nucleotides matching TRBD1. J was trimmed by 5 bases and V by 4 bases; bases with no gene match: 6. CDR1 and CDR2 from the germline V gene are ENHRY and SYGVKD. This CDR3 is built from 15 residues. CDR3 nucleotide sequence: TGTGCCATCAGTGGGGGGACAGGGGGTTTTGAGACCCAGTACTTC. Translation: CAISGGTGGFETQYF.

The chain carries TRBV13 and TRBJ2-2; D not resolved. Germline CDR1 is PRHDT and CDR2 is FYEKMQ (reference sequence). The CDR3 contains 14 residues. V was pared by 5 bases and J by 5 bases, with 12 bases between. The CDR3 sequence is CASSLRMGTGELFF. In DNA, the CDR3 is TGTGCCAGCAGCCTGCGGATGGGGACCGGGGAGCTGTTTTTT.

This clonotype was seen many times. This chain joins TRBV4-2 and TRBJ2-7, with D perhaps TRBD1 (5 bases). The germline gives CDR1 LGHNA, CDR2 YNFKEQ. V was pared by 0 bases and J by 8 bases, with 17 bases between. The CDR3 has 15 residues. The CDR3 nucleotides read TGTGCCAGCAGCCAAGATCCGACAGTATTCTGGCAGCAGTACTTC. Translation gives CASSQDPTVFWQQYF.

This clonotype was observed a handful of times. The V gene is TRBV5-1, the J gene TRBJ2-7; TRBD1 matches at 10 bases. Germline V gene sequence: CDR1 SGHRS, CDR2 YFSETQ. The CDR3 spans 15 residues. V was pared by 4 bases and J by 2 bases, with 6 bases of the junction left unmatched. CDR3 sequence (DNA): TGCGCCAGCAGCCACCCGGGACAGGGGCCCTACGAGCAGTACTTC. The encoded protein is CASSHPGQGPYEQYF.

This rearrangement joins TRBV5-1 to TRBJ1-6; D call uncertain. The V end lost 1 base, the J end lost 3 bases, and 8 bases lay between the germline ends. Per germline, CDR1 SGHRS and CDR2 YFSETQ. CDR3 length: 15 residues. CDR3 in DNA: TGCGCCAGCAGCTTGAGCGCTGACTATAATTCACCCCTCCACTTT. This translates into CASSLSADYNSPLHF. The full variable domain, in which reference TRBV5-1 and TRBJ1-6 provide the parts outside the CDR3, is KAGVTQTPRYLIKTRGQQVTLSCSPISGHRSVSWYQQTPGQGLQFLFEYFSETQRNKGNFPGRFSGRQFSNSRSEMNVSTLELGDSALYLCASSLSADYNSPLHFGNGTRLTVT.

The gene calls are TRBV28 and TRBJ2-3, with 7 bases aligning to TRBD2. Germline loops: CDR1 MDHEN, CDR2 SYDVKM. The length of the CDR3 is 15 residues. V shed 8 bases and J 3 bases; nucleotides not matched to a gene: 11. The CDR3 DNA sequence: TGTGCCAGCCTACCTGGGCAGCGGGGAACAGATACGCAGTATTTT. Translated: CASLPGQRGTDTQYF.

This clonotype appeared many times. The chain combines TRBV5-5 with TRBJ1-1; tentatively, D is TRBD1 (5 bases). This CDR3 comprises 15 residues. The germline gives CDR1 SGHKS, CDR2 YYEKEE (reference sequence). With 4 bases removed from V and 4 bases from J, the gap between germline ends came to 17 bases. DNA of the CDR3: TGTGCCAGCAGCCTGGGGGTCTACACTAGCACTGAAGCTTTCTTT. Translating gives CASSLGVYTSTEAFF.

Comment on this clonotype: Since a much larger clone is just one base distant, this may be a read error. The chain is built from TRBV29-1 and TRBJ2-7; D is perhaps TRBD1 or TRBD2 (6 bases each). From germline, CDR1 is SQVTM and CDR2 ANQGSEA. V was cut by 3 bases and J by 10 bases, with 16 bases left in between. The CDR3 runs to 12 residues. The chain's CDR3 is CSVDRGREAQYF. CDR3 nucleotide sequence: TGCAGCGTTGATCGGGGGCGAGAGGCCCAGTACTTC.

Only a few counts were recorded for this clonotype. The CDR3 nucleotides are TGTGCCAGCAGTTATAACCGGGTTCAGAGCACTGAAGCTTTCTTT. Protein product: CASSYNRVQSTEAFF. The chain has TRBV6-5 and TRBJ1-1, with D uncertain. The CDR3 consists of 15 residues. CDR1 MNHEY and CDR2 SVGAGI come from the germline V gene. V was shortened by 3 bases and J by 4 bases, with 15 bases between the two germline ends.

This clonotype has at least ten counts. The chain joins TRBV4-3 to TRBJ2-2, with a weak D call TRBD2 (7 bases). The V gene's germline CDR1 is LGHNA and CDR2 YSLEER. With 0 bases removed from V and 4 bases from J, the gap between germline ends came to 15 bases. The CDR3 runs 17 residues. CDR3 sequence reads: CASSQEGGGGGTGELFF. CDR3 sequence (DNA): TGCGCCAGCAGCCAAGAAGGGGGAGGGGGGGGCACCGGGGAGCTGTTTTTT.

Comment on this clonotype: Here the CDR3 omits its conserved ending phenylalanine or tryptophan, so a read error is the likely source. The V and J genes are TRBV12-3 or TRBV12-4 and TRBJ1-1, with 7 bases that match TRBD1. V lost 6 bases and J lost 6; bases outside the gene matches: 10. The CDR3 covers 14 residues. The CDR3 loop is CASSQTGSDAEAFS. The CDR3 nucleotides read TGTGCCAGCAGCCAGACAGGGTCCGACGCTGAAGCTTTCTCT.

This clonotype was observed at least ten times. The genes are TRBV5-1 and TRBJ1-5; weak D call: TRBD1 (5 bases). The germline V gene has CDR1 SGHRS and CDR2 YFSETQ. V dropped 4 bases and J dropped 7 bases, with 18 bases sitting between them. There are 15 residues in the CDR3. The CDR3 coding sequence is TGCGCCAGCAGCCCTTCCTCAGGGTCGGGGCAGCCCCAGCATTTT. Translated, it gives CASSPSSGSGQPQHF. The whole variable domain, filled in from reference TRBV5-1 and TRBJ1-5, reads KAGVTQTPRYLIKTRGQQVTLSCSPISGHRSVSWYQQTPGQGLQFLFEYFSETQRNKGNFPGRFSGRQFSNSRSEMNVSTLELGDSALYLCASSPSSGSGQPQHFGDGTRLSIL.

There are many counts of this clonotype. The rearrangement links TRBV20-1 to TRBJ1-5; possible D gene TRBD1, 5 bases. The germline CDR1 and CDR2 sequences are DFQATT and SNEGSKA (reference sequence). The germline V and J ends were trimmed by 0 bases and 1 base, with 7 bases remaining between them. This CDR3 is 14 amino acids long. CDR3 nucleotide sequence: TGCAGTGCTAGAGATCACAGGAGCAATCAGCCCCAGCATTTT. Translation gives CSARDHRSNQPQHF.

The rearrangement uses TRBV28 and TRBJ1-5, with a tentative D call TRBD1 (5 bases). The germline V gene has CDR1 MDHEN and CDR2 SYDVKM. The ends were cut back, 2 bases at V and 5 bases at J, with 13 bases in the middle. This CDR3 has 15 residues. The chain's CDR3 is CASSLKGLGHQPQHF. The CDR3 DNA follows: TGTGCCAGCAGTTTAAAGGGACTGGGACATCAGCCCCAGCATTTT.

This clonotype was counted between two and nine times. The chain recombines TRBV12-3 or TRBV12-4 with TRBJ1-5; D remains unclear. The CDR3 is 13 amino acids. V shed 3 bases and J shed 9 bases, with 12 bases lying between them. The CDR3 DNA is TGTGCCAGCAGTTTGGAAGGTGCAGGGCCCCAGCATTTT. Translating it yields CASSLEGAGPQHF.

The table lists this clonotype with many counts. V usage is TRBV5-1 and J usage is TRBJ2-6; tentatively, D is TRBD1 (6 bases). Trimming stripped 0 bases from V and 4 bases from J, with 8 bases between. CDR1 is SGHRS and CDR2 is YFSETQ in the germline V gene. The CDR3 is 15 residues long. Here the CDR3 DNA reads TGCGCCAGCAGCTTGGGACAGGTCGGGGCCAACGTCCTGACTTTC. Translated: CASSLGQVGANVLTF.

This clonotype was counted many times. The chain is built from TRBV2 and TRBJ1-6; no definite D call. Per germline, CDR1 SNHLY and CDR2 FYNNEI. V dropped 6 bases and J dropped 5 bases, with 17 bases sitting between them. This CDR3 region has 16 residues. Here the CDR3 DNA reads TGTGCCAGCAGAGTGTCGCCGGGAATTAATAATTCACCCCTCCACTTT. Translated: CASRVSPGINNSPLHF.

A remark on this clonotype: The junction shows a germline mismatch at one end, possibly a read error. The V gene is TRBV28, the J gene TRBJ2-1, with TRBD1 as a possible D gene (5 bases). This CDR3 region has 15 residues. Per the germline V gene, CDR1 is MDHEN and CDR2 is SYDVKM. CDR3 sequence reads: CASSLWNQGYDEQFF. CDR3 bases: TGTGCCAGCAGTTTATGGAACCAGGGCTACGATGAGCAGTTCTTC. Together with reference TRBV28 and TRBJ2-1, the CDR3 gives the full variable domain: DVKVTQSSRYLVKRTGEKVFLECVQDMDHENMFWYRQDPGLGLRLIYFSYDVKMKEKGDIPEGYSVSREKKERFSLILESASTNQTSMYLCASSLWNQGYDEQFFGPGTRLTVL.

This clonotype was counted a single time. The junction differs from germline at one of its ends, possibly a read error. V usage is TRBV4-1 and J usage is TRBJ1-5; D gene ambiguous. The CDR3 totals 16 residues. Per germline, CDR1 MGHRA and CDR2 YSYEKL. CDR3 sequence (DNA): TGCGCCAGCAGCCAAGACACAACCGTAACCTATCAGTCCCAGCATTTT. Translated: CASSQDTTVTYQSQHF.